This T cell receptor (beta chain) appears in the sequencing data of a study of blood T cells in healthy people across ages. Study-wide findings and caveats: Diversity was estimated from one million T cells, and these estimates were considered underestimates.

The germline V gene encodes CDR1 MNHEY and CDR2 SVGEGT. There are 12 residues in the CDR3. Trimming took off 7 bases at V and 1 base at J, with 7 bases between the two ends. Each sample yielded at least 6 million isolated PBMCs. For this clonotype: Its matching antigen is unknown.

Alongside a J-beta primer mix, a sample-barcoded 5' primer served in a second PCR lasting about 7 to 11 cycles. Each cDNA molecule, via a template-switch adaptor with 12 random nucleotides, was tagged. TCRdb re-derived calls from the 5' RACE reads in MiXCR, one entry per CDR3 protein. The repertoire consists of about 1.8 million distinct CDR3 sequences, with about 50% occurring once and the leading ten covering over 2%. The sequence was collected from a woman in her 40s in good health. The J gene is TRBJ1-2, the V gene TRBV6-2 or TRBV6-3, with D possibly being TRBD1 (5 bases). Sequencing input: blood. CDR3 region: CASKQDNYGYTF. CDR3 nucleotides: TGTGCCAGCAAACAGGATAACTATGGCTACACCTTC.